This T cell receptor beta chain was documented in a study of Tregs in tolerant kidney transplant recipients. The nonmyeloablative bone marrow transplants came from related graft donors, with transient mixed chimerism. Thawed PBMCs were FACS-sorted into unstimulated CD4+CD25+CD127- regulatory T cells, CD4+CD25- non-regulatory cells, CD4 and CD8 cells. The protocol was immunoSEQ multiplex PCR, while the TCRdb copy is restricted to in-frame clones and leaves out a portion. Recorded for this sample: 20,000 to 30,000 clones. Regarding this clone: Its target is not known. At one end the junction does not follow the germline gene, possibly because of a read error.

General study points: Activated donor B cell expansion appeared to reveal the most relevant donor-specific TCRbeta repertoire.

This TCR derives from a human patient who received a combined kidney and bone marrow transplant. Some T cells may be the graft donor's. The sample in question was CD4+ T cells from blood (PBMCs), obtained 6 months after the transplant.

The DNA read from the CDR3 is TGCGCCAGCAGCCAAGATCCACGGTCAGATACG. Protein: CASSQDPRSDT. From start to end, the CDR3 is CASSQDPRSDTQYF. The V gene is TRBV4-2, the J gene TRBJ2-3; D is ambiguous. The read ends 3 residues shy of where the CDR3 ends; the end is completed using the germline J gene. This CDR3 spans 14 amino acids. Germline loops: CDR1 LGHNA, CDR2 YNFKEQ.